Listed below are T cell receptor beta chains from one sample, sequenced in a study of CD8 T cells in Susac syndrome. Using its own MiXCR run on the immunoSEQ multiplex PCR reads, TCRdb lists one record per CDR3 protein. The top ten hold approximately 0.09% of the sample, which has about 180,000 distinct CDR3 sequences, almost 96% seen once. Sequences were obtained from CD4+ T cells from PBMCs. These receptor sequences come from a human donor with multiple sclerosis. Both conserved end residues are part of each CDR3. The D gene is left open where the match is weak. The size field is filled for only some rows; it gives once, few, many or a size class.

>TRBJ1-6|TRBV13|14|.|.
TGTGCCAGCAGCTCAGGGGAGGGGCTCTCACCCCTCCACTTT
CASSSGEGLSPLHF
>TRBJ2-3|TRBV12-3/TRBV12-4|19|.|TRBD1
TGTGCCAGCAGCCCTGCTCCGGGACAGGGGGCCGGGCGGGCAGATACGCAGTATTTT
CASSPAPGQGAGRADTQYF
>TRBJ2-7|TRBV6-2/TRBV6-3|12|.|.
TGTGCCAGCAGTTACCCCCGCTACGAGCAGTACTTC
CASSYPRYEQYF
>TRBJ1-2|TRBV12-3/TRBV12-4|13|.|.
TGTGCCAGCAGTTTGGGCGGAGGACGAGGCTACACCTTC
CASSLGGGRGYTF
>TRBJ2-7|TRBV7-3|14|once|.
TGTGCCAGCAGCATGGGGCACCAGTCGGAGAAGCAGTACTTC
CASSMGHQSEKQYF
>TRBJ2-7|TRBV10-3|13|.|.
TGTGCCATCAGAACCTCAGGGGCCTACGAGCAGTACTTC
CAIRTSGAYEQYF
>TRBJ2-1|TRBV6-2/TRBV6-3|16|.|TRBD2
TGTGCCAGCAGCCCTAGCGGGGGGTACTCCTACAATGAGCAGTTCTTC
CASSPSGGYSYNEQFF
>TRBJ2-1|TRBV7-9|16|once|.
TGTGCCAGCAGCTCCCCCCTATCGGGGGTGGGGAATGAGCAGTTCTTC
CASSSPLSGVGNEQFF
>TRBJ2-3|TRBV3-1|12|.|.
TGTGCCAGCAGCCATATGTCAGATACGCAGTATTTT
CASSHMSDTQYF
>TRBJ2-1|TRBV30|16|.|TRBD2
TGTGCCTGTAAAAAAGGACTAGCGGGAATTGGCAATGAGCAGTTCTTC
CACKKGLAGIGNEQFF
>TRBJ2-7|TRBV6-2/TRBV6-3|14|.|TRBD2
TGTGCCAGCAGCTCGGGAGGGTCTCTCTACGAGCAGTACTTC
CASSSGGSLYEQYF
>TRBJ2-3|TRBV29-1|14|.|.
TGCAGCGTTATTATCGGGAACCCCACAGATACGCAGTATTTT
CSVIIGNPTDTQYF
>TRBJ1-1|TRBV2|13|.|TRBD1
TGTGCCAGCAGTGAAACGAGGGACAGAGATGCTTTCTTT
CASSETRDRDAFF
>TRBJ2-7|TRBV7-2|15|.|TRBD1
TGTGCCAGCAGCACCCGGACAGGGGGCGCCTACGAGCAGTACTTC
CASSTRTGGAYEQYF
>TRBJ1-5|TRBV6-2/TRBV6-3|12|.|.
TGTGCCAGCAGTCAGAGGAATCAGCCCCAGCATTTT
CASSQRNQPQHF